Each of the 32 T cell receptor beta chains below was sequenced from the same sample in a study of blood T cell repertoires in COVID-19. Some clones are missing from TCRdb's copy, which holds only in-frame ones; the method was immunoSEQ multiplex PCR. The data hold under 250,000 clones, with around 90% observed a single time. Material: peripheral blood. The receptors were gathered from a man aged 60 to 75 with COVID-19, enrolled during active disease.

The chain joins TRBV4-1 to TRBJ2-7, with 10 positions matching TRBD1. Germline CDR1 MGHRA, CDR2 YSYEKL. V lost 0 bases, J lost 3 bases, and 5 bases stayed unmatched. CDR3 length: 16 amino acids. The CDR3: CASSQEARTGGYEQYF. As DNA, the CDR3 is TGCGCCAGCAGCCAAGAAGCGAGGACAGGGGGCTACGAGCAGTACTTC.

In its sample, this clone was seen a few times. The chain combines TRBV28 with TRBJ2-3, with D maybe TRBD1 (5 bases). This CDR3 is built from 10 residues. Germline loops: CDR1 MDHEN, CDR2 SYDVKM. V was trimmed by 8 bases and J by 7 bases, leaving 7 bases between them. The CDR3: CASGAHTQYF. CDR3 nucleotides: TGTGCCAGCGGGGCTCATACGCAGTATTTT.

This chain links TRBV4-3 with TRBJ1-5; TRBD1 might be the D (6 bases). CDR1 is LGHNA and CDR2 is YSLEER in the germline V gene. The CDR3 length is 18 residues. V was trimmed by 0 bases and J by 0 bases, leaving 15 bases between them. The CDR3 region is CASSQDATGSYSNQPQHF. The DNA for the CDR3 is TGCGCCAGCAGCCAAGATGCAACAGGGAGCTATAGCAATCAGCCCCAGCATTTT.

The chain uses TRBV5-1 and TRBJ2-3; TRBD2 matches at 9 bases. The germline CDR1 and CDR2 sequences are SGHRS and YFSETQ. The CDR3 runs 14 residues. V lost 2 bases and J lost 3; bases outside the gene matches: 1. In DNA form, the CDR3 reads TGCGCCAGCAGCTTTAGCGGGGGTACAGATACGCAGTATTTT. Protein sequence: CASSFSGGTDTQYF.

The chain joins TRBV7-2 to TRBJ1-1; 8 nucleotides agree with TRBD1. The CDR3 contains 18 residues. V gave up 2 bases and J gave up 4 bases; unmatched junction bases: 15. CDR1 SGHTA and CDR2 FQGNSA come from the germline V gene. The CDR3 loop is CASSLRSQGARVGTEAFF. In DNA, the CDR3 is TGTGCCAGCAGCTTAAGGAGTCAGGGGGCGCGTGTCGGCACTGAAGCTTTCTTT.

This clone was detected only a few times. The V and J genes are TRBV7-9 and TRBJ1-2, with a tentative D call TRBD1 (5 bases). The germline V and J ends were trimmed by 5 bases and 3 bases, with 16 bases remaining between them. From germline, CDR1 is SEHNR and CDR2 FQNEAQ (reference sequence). The CDR3 has 15 amino acids. This CDR3 reads CASSALGGRDYGYTF. The CDR3 DNA sequence: TGTGCCAGCAGCGCCCTCGGGGGACGGGACTATGGCTACACCTTC. Complete variable domain (other parts from reference TRBV7-9 and TRBJ1-2): DTGVSQNPRHKITKRGQNVTFRCDPISEHNRLYWYRQTLGQGPEFLTYFQNEAQLEKSRLLSDRFSAERPKGSFSTLEIQRTEQGDSAMYLCASSALGGRDYGYTFGSGTRLTVV.

The chain joins TRBV18 to TRBJ2-1; D is perhaps TRBD1 (5 bases). CDR3 length: 12 amino acids. Germline V gene sequence: CDR1 KGHSH, CDR2 LQKENI. V was pared by 2 bases and J by 7 bases, with 6 bases between. The CDR3 protein is CASSPGANEQFF. The CDR3 DNA reads TGTGCCAGCTCACCAGGGGCGAATGAGCAGTTCTTC.

This chain links TRBV10-3 with TRBJ1-5, with D possibly matching TRBD1 (6 bases). The CDR3 extends over 15 amino acids. Germline V gene sequence: CDR1 ENHRY, CDR2 SYGVKD. The V end was cut by 7 bases, the J end by 0 bases, with 13 bases between. CDR3 loop: CAIKDSHYSNQPQHF. CDR3 coding DNA: TGTGCCATCAAGGACAGCCATTATAGCAATCAGCCCCAGCATTTT.

The J gene is TRBJ2-2, the V gene TRBV7-2; 13 positions agree with TRBD2. The CDR3 runs 15 residues. Looked up from germline, CDR1 is SGHTA and CDR2 is FQGNSA. With 5 bases clipped from V and 8 bases from J, the junction kept 5 bases outside the gene matches. CDR3 bases: TGTGCCAGCAGCCCCGGACTAGCGGGAGCTGGGGAGCTGTTTTTT. This encodes CASSPGLAGAGELFF.

V usage is TRBV19 and J usage is TRBJ1-1; 7 nucleotides match TRBD1. The CDR3 contains 15 residues. Germline V gene data show CDR1 as LNHDA and CDR2 as SQIVND (reference sequence). Unmatched junction bases numbered 4, after V lost 2 bases and J lost 1 base. The CDR3 coding sequence is TGTGCCAGTAGTATACTACAGGGGAGGAACACTGAAGCTTTCTTT. Translating it yields CASSILQGRNTEAFF.

Details on this clone: The same CDR3 is also encoded by other DNA sequences in this sample. The rearrangement uses TRBV3-1 (or the pseudogene TRBV3-2) and TRBJ1-2; D ambiguous. Germline V gene data show CDR1 as LGHDT and CDR2 as YNNKEL (reference sequence). The V and J ends lost 1 base and 3 bases respectively, with 3 bases between them. The length of the CDR3 is 12 residues. The CDR3 region is CASSQADYGYTF. CDR3 DNA: TGTGCCAGCAGCCAAGCGGACTATGGCTACACCTTC.

The genes are TRBV27 and TRBJ2-1, with 7 nucleotides matching TRBD1. The CDR3 is made up of 15 amino acids. Per germline, CDR1 MNHEY and CDR2 SMNVEV (reference sequence). With V trimmed by 6 bases and J by 5 bases, 10 bases remained unmatched. DNA of the CDR3: TGTGCCAGCAGACTATCGGACAGGCCTAACAATGAGCAGTTCTTC. Its protein product is CASRLSDRPNNEQFF.

The rearrangement links TRBV10-3 to TRBJ1-3; TRBD1 matches 7 bases. Germline trimming cut 2 bases from V and 2 bases from J; bases unmatched to any gene: 3. The CDR3 loop spans 15 amino acids. Germline CDR1 reads ENHRY; CDR2 reads SYGVKD. The CDR3 sequence is CAISEPTGTGNTIYF. The CDR3 bases are TGTGCCATCAGTGAGCCGACAGGGACTGGAAACACCATATATTTT.

The CDR3 nucleotides are TGTGCCACCAGTGACTCACAGGGGGCGCGTTACAATGAGCAGTTCTTC. Protein product: CATSDSQGARYNEQFF. The V and J genes are TRBV24-1 and TRBJ2-1, with 9 bases identical to TRBD1. V lost 4 bases and J lost 4; bases outside the gene matches: 7. The germline V gene encodes CDR1 KGHDR and CDR2 SFDVKD. The CDR3 has 16 amino acids.

The chain recombines TRBV5-1 with TRBJ1-2; D is undetermined. Looked up from germline, CDR1 is SGHRS and CDR2 is YFSETQ. V was cut by 7 bases and J by 4 bases, with 11 bases left in between. The CDR3 loop spans 12 amino acids. The CDR3 region is CASRYGGYGYTF. CDR3 nucleotides: TGCGCCAGCCGCTACGGAGGCTATGGCTACACCTTC. Complete variable domain (other parts from reference TRBV5-1 and TRBJ1-2): KAGVTQTPRYLIKTRGQQVTLSCSPISGHRSVSWYQQTPGQGLQFLFEYFSETQRNKGNFPGRFSGRQFSNSRSEMNVSTLELGDSALYLCASRYGGYGYTFGSGTRLTVV.

This clone was found once. This chain connects TRBV6-6 to TRBJ2-3; 8 nucleotides line up with TRBD2. Germline V lookup: CDR1 MNHNY, CDR2 SVGAGI (reference sequence). V lost 5 bases to trimming and J lost 7 bases; unmatched junction nucleotides: 14. The CDR3 has 16 residues. The CDR3 DNA follows: TGTGCCAGCAGTCGAGCTCTCGGTAGCGGGGTCTATACGCAGTATTTT. Translation gives CASSRALGSGVYTQYF.

V usage is TRBV2 and J usage is TRBJ1-6; D might be TRBD1 (6 bases). Germline CDR1 and CDR2: SNHLY and FYNNEI. V was cut by 6 bases and J by 8 bases, with 17 bases left in between. This CDR3 has 15 residues. The DNA for the CDR3 is TGTGCCAGCAGATACGACAGGAACTTAGATTCACCCCTCCACTTT. Its translation is CASRYDRNLDSPLHF.

As DNA, the CDR3 is TGTGCCATCAGTGAAACTAGCGTCGGTGAGCAGTTCTTC. Translating it yields CAISETSVGEQFF. This chain links TRBV10-3 with TRBJ2-1, with 7 bases lining up with TRBD2. Germline CDR1 is ENHRY and CDR2 is SYGVKD. Losses at the gene ends were 3 bases for V and 9 bases for J; bases not matched to a gene: 5. This CDR3 spans 13 amino acids.

This sequence joins TRBV7-9 and TRBJ1-4; D is unresolved. Germline values: CDR1 SEHNR, CDR2 FQNEAQ (reference sequence). The CDR3 is 13 amino acids. Trimming took off 5 bases at V and 5 bases at J, with 9 bases between the two ends. Here the CDR3 reads CASSTERNEKLFF. CDR3 DNA sequence: TGTGCCAGCAGCACCGAGAGGAATGAAAAACTGTTTTTT. Combining the CDR3 with reference TRBV7-9 and TRBJ1-4 gives the whole variable domain DTGVSQNPRHKITKRGQNVTFRCDPISEHNRLYWYRQTLGQGPEFLTYFQNEAQLEKSRLLSDRFSAERPKGSFSTLEIQRTEQGDSAMYLCASSTERNEKLFFGSGTQLSVL.

The V gene is TRBV4-1, the J gene TRBJ1-2; the D gene is possibly TRBD1 (6 bases). Germline V gene sequence: CDR1 MGHRA, CDR2 YSYEKL. V gave up 0 bases and J gave up 7 bases, with 12 bases separating them. This CDR3 comprises 14 residues. CDR3 DNA sequence: TGCGCCAGCAGCCAAGAAGGGGGATTCGGTGGCTACACCTTC. This encodes CASSQEGGFGGYTF.

The chain recombines TRBV18 with TRBJ2-7; D perhaps matches TRBD2 (6 bases). There are 13 residues in the CDR3. Germline values: CDR1 KGHSH, CDR2 LQKENI. V was trimmed by 6 bases and J by 3 bases, leaving 12 bases between them. The CDR3 spells CASSAGLNYEQYF. As DNA, the CDR3 is TGTGCCAGCTCCGCGGGACTTAACTACGAGCAGTACTTC.

The chain carries TRBV12-3 or TRBV12-4 and TRBJ1-6; D might be TRBD1 (6 bases). CDR3 length equals 12 residues. Trimming took 8 bases from V and 9 from J, leaving 11 bases between them. DNA of the CDR3: TGTGCCAGCGGAGGGGGGGGTTCACCCCTCCACTTT. This gives the protein CASGGGGSPLHF.

The J gene is TRBJ2-7, the V gene TRBV6-5; 9 nucleotides align to TRBD1. Germline V gives CDR1 MNHEY, CDR2 SVGAGI. CDR3 length: 15 residues. After removal of 6 bases from V and 2 bases from J, the junction contained 8 bases not matched to a gene. The CDR3 protein is CASRVRQGGTYEQYF. The CDR3 DNA is TGTGCCAGCAGGGTCAGACAGGGGGGAACCTACGAGCAGTACTTC.

The chain joins TRBV3-1 (or the pseudogene TRBV3-2) to TRBJ1-5; D unresolved. Trimming removed 1 base at V and 5 bases at J, with 3 bases between. Germline CDR1 LGHDT, CDR2 YNNKEL (reference sequence). The CDR3 runs to 12 residues. Here the CDR3 DNA reads TGTGCCAGCAGCCAAGCCGATCAGCCCCAGCATTTT. Protein product: CASSQADQPQHF.

This clone was found once. CDR3 in DNA: TGCGCCAGCAGCTTGATGGCAGGGGGCTCAGATACGCAGTATTTT. Translated: CASSLMAGGSDTQYF. The chain couples TRBV5-1 to TRBJ2-3; 8 bases are a match to TRBD1. The CDR3 loop spans 15 amino acids. Trimming cost V 1 base and J 4 bases; bases outside gene matches: 5. Germline CDR1 reads SGHRS; CDR2 reads YFSETQ.

This clone was counted once. The V call is TRBV27, the J call TRBJ2-7, with D possibly matching TRBD2 (7 bases). V was pared by 11 bases and J by 2 bases, with 13 bases between. The germline V gene encodes CDR1 MNHEY and CDR2 SMNVEV (reference sequence). The CDR3 is made up of 12 amino acids. CDR3 DNA sequence: TGTGCCGTAAGGGGGAGGGCCTACGAGCAGTACTTC. Translating it yields CAVRGRAYEQYF.

The V gene is TRBV14, the J gene TRBJ1-6; tentatively, D is TRBD1 (5 bases). In germline, CDR1 is SGHDN, CDR2 FVKESK. Trimming pared 0 bases from V and 9 bases from J, leaving 15 bases between. CDR3 length: 16 amino acids. The CDR3 loop reads CASSQDLSGVSSPLHF. The CDR3 DNA sequence: TGTGCCAGCAGCCAAGATCTTTCGGGGGTCAGTTCACCCCTCCACTTT.

This rearrangement joins TRBV7-6 to TRBJ2-2; TRBD2 is a possible D gene (5 bases). Germline values: CDR1 SGHVS, CDR2 FNYEAQ. Trimming shortened V by 5 bases and J by 0 bases, and 13 bases separated the two germline ends. The CDR3 extends over 16 amino acids. CDR3: CASSPKREANTGELFF. In nucleotides, the CDR3 is TGTGCCAGCAGCCCCAAGAGGGAAGCGAACACCGGGGAGCTGTTTTTT.

This clone appeared a single time. The chain employs TRBV7-2 and TRBJ1-4; 8 bases agree with TRBD1. The CDR3 is made up of 16 amino acids. J gave up 8 bases and V 1 base, and 9 bases lay outside the gene matches. In germline, CDR1 is SGHTA, CDR2 FQGNSA. In DNA form, the CDR3 reads TGTGCCAGCAGCTTAGTTGGAGGACAGGGCCGGGAAAAACTGTTTTTT. Residues: CASSLVGGQGREKLFF.

The chain couples TRBV4-3 to TRBJ2-4; 14 bases match TRBD2. Germline loops: CDR1 LGHNA, CDR2 YSLEER. This CDR3 is built from 21 residues. V lost 0 bases and J lost 0; bases outside the gene matches: 10. The CDR3 sequence: CASSQEASTSGRGGAKNIQYF. The CDR3 nucleotides read TGCGCCAGCAGCCAAGAGGCCTCGACTAGCGGGAGGGGGGGAGCCAAAAACATTCAGTACTTC.

The chain carries TRBV7-9 and TRBJ1-4; the D gene is possibly TRBD1 (6 bases). With 0 bases removed from V and 8 bases from J, the gap between germline ends came to 10 bases. The CDR3 loop spans 14 amino acids. CDR1 SEHNR and CDR2 FQNEAQ come from the germline V gene (reference sequence). The CDR3 DNA reads TGTGCCAGCAGCTTAGCCAAGGGGGACGAAAAACTGTTTTTT. It specifies CASSLAKGDEKLFF.

This rearrangement joins TRBV6-2 or TRBV6-3 to TRBJ1-1; D perhaps matches TRBD1 (6 bases). Germline-derived CDR1 and CDR2 are MNHEY and SVGEGT. Trimming left V 2 bases short and J 2 bases short, with 9 bases between. The CDR3 runs to 14 residues. CDR3 in amino acids: CASSYLDRNTEAFF. Written as DNA, the CDR3 is TGTGCCAGCAGTTACCTGGACAGAAACACTGAAGCTTTCTTT.